The 15 T cell receptor beta chains in this list originate from one sample, sequenced in a study of T-cell reconstitution after alpha-beta-depleted transplantation in children. Molecular barcoding with unique molecular identifiers was used for the TCRbeta library. TCRdb redid the calling of the PCR reads with MiXCR, one entry per CDR3 protein. Here the sample spans about 900,000 distinct CDR3 sequences, roughly 29% being singletons. Source: PBMCs, mostly from graft donor cells, taken 360 days after TCRalphabeta/CD19-depleted stem cell transplant. These receptors were collected from a boy younger than two who had a stem cell transplant for SCID, so the T cells may come from the graft donor.

This clonotype has a handful of counts. The rearrangement joins TRBV29-1 to TRBJ1-4, with 9 bases lining up with TRBD1. V lost 0 bases to trimming and J lost 11 bases; unmatched junction nucleotides: 13. This CDR3 spans 16 amino acids. Germline assignment: CDR1 SQVTM and CDR2 ANQGSEA. CDR3 protein: CSVEDWKQGAKRKLFF. Here the CDR3 DNA reads TGCAGCGTTGAAGATTGGAAACAGGGGGCTAAAAGGAAACTGTTTTTT.

J is TRBJ2-5 and V is TRBV20-1; 8 bases fit TRBD2. Germline CDR1 DFQATT, CDR2 SNEGSKA (reference sequence). V lost 3 bases and J lost 11; bases outside the gene matches: 11. The CDR3 is 13 amino acids. The CDR3 bases are TGCAGTGCTAGCCCCAGCGGGGGTCCTTGGCAGTACTTC. It specifies CSASPSGGPWQYF.

V and J are TRBV7-9 and TRBJ2-7; TRBD1 aligns across 7 bases. This CDR3 comprises 14 residues. Germline V gives CDR1 SEHNR, CDR2 FQNEAQ (reference sequence). V lost 11 bases, J lost 3 bases, and 13 bases stayed unmatched. The CDR3 DNA sequence: TGTGCCGCACCGTTCAGGGACAGCCTCTACGAGCAGTACTTC. It yields the protein CAAPFRDSLYEQYF.

In this sample, this clonotype turned up a few times. V and J are TRBV6-5 and TRBJ1-6, with a weak D call TRBD1 (5 bases). V dropped 3 bases and J dropped 9 bases, with 12 bases sitting between them. Per the germline V gene, CDR1 is MNHEY and CDR2 is SVGAGI. This CDR3 is built from 14 residues. The DNA for the CDR3 is TGTGCCAGCAGTTATAGGCAGGGCGGTTCACCCCTCCACTTT. The encoded protein is CASSYRQGGSPLHF.

This clonotype was seen a handful of times. This chain joins TRBV7-2 and TRBJ2-5; D call uncertain. This CDR3 comprises 15 residues. The germline V gene encodes CDR1 SGHTA and CDR2 FQGNSA. The V end lost 0 bases, the J end lost 7 bases, and 15 bases lay between the germline ends. In DNA, the CDR3 is TGTGCCAGCAGCTTAGCGTTCAGGCCCTCCAGGACCCAGTACTTC. It codes for CASSLAFRPSRTQYF.

This clonotype was seen a few times. The chain carries TRBV5-6 and TRBJ1-4; D not resolved. The V gene lost 4 bases and the J gene lost 7 bases, with 17 bases spanning the gap. Per the germline V gene, CDR1 is SGHDT and CDR2 is YYEEEE. There are 15 residues in the CDR3. This chain's CDR3 is CASSPGVGWREKLFF. CDR3 sequence (DNA): TGTGCCAGCAGCCCTGGCGTGGGGTGGCGTGAAAAACTGTTTTTT. The full variable domain, completed using reference TRBV5-6 and TRBJ1-4, is DAGVTQSPTHLIKTRGQQVTLRCSPKSGHDTVSWYQQALGQGPQFIFQYYEEEERQRGNFPDRFSGHQFPNYSSELNVNALLLGDSALYLCASSPGVGWREKLFFGSGTQLSVL.

The sample holds a few counts of this clonotype. CDR3 nucleotide sequence: TGTGCCATCAGTCGAGGGGGGCTGGGTGAAAAACTGTTTTTT. It encodes CAISRGGLGEKLFF. The chain recombines TRBV10-3 with TRBJ1-4; D is perhaps TRBD1 (6 bases). V lost 5 bases and J 7 bases, leaving 14 bases between the germline ends. Germline V gives CDR1 ENHRY, CDR2 SYGVKD. This CDR3 is 14 amino acids long.

The chain couples TRBV18 to TRBJ2-7, with D uncertain. Germline values: CDR1 KGHSH, CDR2 LQKENI. The V and J ends lost 4 bases and 3 bases respectively, with 13 bases between them. The CDR3 sequence is 14 residues long. The DNA of the CDR3 is TGTGCCAGCTCACTTTGGCTCAGAAGCTACGAGCAGTACTTC. Amino acids: CASSLWLRSYEQYF.

The rearrangement uses TRBV20-1 and TRBJ2-7; 8 bases are a match to TRBD1. Trimming at V came to 5 bases and at J to 2 bases, leaving 5 bases not matched to a gene. The length of the CDR3 is 13 residues. Germline V CDR1 and CDR2: DFQATT, SNEGSKA (reference sequence). CDR3 amino acids: CSARDRRAYEQYF. CDR3 nucleotides: TGCAGTGCTCGGGACAGGCGAGCCTACGAGCAGTACTTC.

This clonotype was seen many times. The V gene is TRBV10-3, the J gene TRBJ2-7; unclear D gene. Germline V gene lookup returns CDR1 ENHRY and CDR2 SYGVKD. Trimming removed 4 bases from V and 5 bases from J, with 12 bases in between. CDR3 size: 13 residues. The CDR3 DNA reads TGTGCCATCAGTGCCGGGCTTGGCGACGAGCAGTACTTC. Its protein is CAISAGLGDEQYF.

This clonotype was seen only a few times. The V call is TRBV19, the J call TRBJ1-1; D is ambiguous. The CDR3 sequence is 12 residues long. CDR1 and CDR2 (germline): LNHDA, SQIVND (reference sequence). Between the trimmed V and J ends, which lost 5 bases and 6 bases, there was a span of 10 bases. The CDR3 reads CASSYPSPEAFF. CDR3 nucleotide sequence: TGTGCCAGTAGTTACCCGAGCCCTGAAGCTTTCTTT. The full variable domain, its missing parts supplied by reference TRBV19 and TRBJ1-1, is DGGITQSPKYLFRKEGQNVTLSCEQNLNHDAMYWYRQDPGQGLRLIYYSQIVNDFQKGDIAEGYSVSREKKESFPLTVTSAQKNPTAFYLCASSYPSPEAFFGQGTRLTVV.

The chain combines TRBV5-1 with TRBJ1-2, with D tentatively TRBD1 (5 bases). Trimming took 0 bases from V and 6 from J, leaving 9 bases between them. This CDR3 is built from 13 residues. Germline V gene data show CDR1 as SGHRS and CDR2 as YFSETQ. This CDR3 is CASSLGARDGYTF. The CDR3 DNA follows: TGCGCCAGCAGCTTGGGGGCCAGGGATGGCTACACCTTC.

The CDR3 DNA reads as TGTGCCAGCAGCCCTATTGGGTGGGAGACCCAGTACTTC. Its protein product is CASSPIGWETQYF. This rearrangement joins TRBV7-2 to TRBJ2-5; D not certain. Germline assignment: CDR1 SGHTA and CDR2 FQGNSA. The CDR3 loop spans 13 amino acids. The V end was cut by 5 bases, the J end by 5 bases, with 12 bases between. Together with reference TRBV7-2 and TRBJ2-5, the CDR3 gives the full variable domain: GAGVSQSPSNKVTEKGKDVELRCDPISGHTALYWYRQSLGQGLEFLIYFQGNSAPDKSGLPSDRFSAERTGGSVSTLTIQRTQQEDSAVYLCASSPIGWETQYFGPGTRLLVL.

The chain is built from TRBV7-9 and TRBJ2-4; D possibly matches TRBD1 or TRBD2 (5 bases each). Germline V lookup: CDR1 SEHNR, CDR2 FQNEAQ (reference sequence). V was pared by 3 bases and J by 0 bases, with 9 bases between. The CDR3 spans 15 residues. This chain's CDR3 is CASSFGTGAKNIQYF. CDR3 nucleotides: TGTGCCAGCAGCTTTGGGACGGGAGCCAAAAACATTCAGTACTTC. The variable domain in full, with the rest retrieved from reference TRBV7-9 and TRBJ2-4, is DTGVSQNPRHKITKRGQNVTFRCDPISEHNRLYWYRQTLGQGPEFLTYFQNEAQLEKSRLLSDRFSAERPKGSFSTLEIQRTEQGDSAMYLCASSFGTGAKNIQYFGAGTRLSVL.

The chain recombines TRBV10-3 with TRBJ2-7, with D hard to call. The CDR3 spans 13 residues. Per the germline V gene, CDR1 is ENHRY and CDR2 is SYGVKD. V shed 11 bases and J shed 2 bases, with 16 bases lying between them. The CDR3 loop is CAPGFEEAYEQYF. The CDR3 DNA is TGTGCCCCCGGGTTTGAAGAGGCCTACGAGCAGTACTTC.